This is a list of T cell receptor beta chains from one sample in a study of shared clonotypes between healthy human individuals. Assay: immunoSEQ multiplex PCR; the TCRdb copy retains only in-frame clones and omits some. The sample contains around 690,000 clones, 90% of which appear only once. The sample comprised memory CD8+ T cells from PBMCs. These receptors were obtained from a man aged 18 to 29 in good health. Some clones in this sample may be carry-over from other donors' samples. Each CDR3 is given with its conserved first and last residue. D genes are given only for firm matches. Not every row has a clone size; where given, it reads once, few, many or a size class.

V: TRBV19; J: TRBJ1-1; D: TRBD1; size: -; length: 16; DNA: TGTGCCAGTAGTGCTTTGAACAGGGGGGTGAACACTGAAGCTTTCTTT; CDR3: CASSALNRGVNTEAFF
V: TRBV2; J: TRBJ1-1; D: -; size: -; length: 16; DNA: TGTGCCAGCAGTGACCCTAGGATTGGAGAGAACACTGAAGCTTTCTTT; CDR3: CASSDPRIGENTEAFF
V: TRBV4-1; J: TRBJ2-1; D: TRBD2; size: -; length: 16; DNA: TGCGCCAGCAGCCAAGAGGCGGGAGTAGTGTTGAATGAGCAGTTCTTC; CDR3: CASSQEAGVVLNEQFF
V: TRBV4-3; J: TRBJ2-2; D: TRBD2; size: -; length: 16; DNA: TGCGCCAGCAGCCAAGGAGGACTAGCGGGAGTCGGGGAGCTGTTTTTT; CDR3: CASSQGGLAGVGELFF
V: TRBV25-1; J: TRBJ2-2; D: -; size: -; length: 16; DNA: TGTGCCAGCAGTCATAGGCTAGGACTTAGTCCCGTGGAGCTGTTTTTT; CDR3: CASSHRLGLSPVELFF
V: TRBV11-3; J: TRBJ2-7; D: TRBD2; size: -; length: 15; DNA: TGTGCCAGCAGCTTTACTAGCGGGACCTCCTACGAGCAGTACTTC; CDR3: CASSFTSGTSYEQYF
V: TRBV19; J: TRBJ1-5; D: -; size: -; length: 17; DNA: TGTGCCAGTAGTATTGCCCGGGACATTTGGGCGGATCAGCCCCAGCATTTT; CDR3: CASSIARDIWADQPQHF
V: TRBV7-8; J: TRBJ2-2; D: TRBD1; size: -; length: 17; DNA: TGTGCCAGCAGCTTAGCGCGGACAGGCGCGAACACCGGGGAGCTGTTTTTT; CDR3: CASSLARTGANTGELFF
V: TRBV19; J: TRBJ1-2; D: TRBD1; size: once; length: 16; DNA: TGTGCCAGTAGCCTGGGCAGGGACAGGGTGGAATATGGCTACACCTTC; CDR3: CASSLGRDRVEYGYTF
V: TRBV7-9; J: TRBJ2-1; D: -; size: -; length: 12; DNA: TGTGCCAGCAGCGCCAGCTGGAATGAGCAGTTCTTC; CDR3: CASSASWNEQFF
V: TRBV7-2; J: TRBJ1-1; D: -; size: -; length: 13; DNA: TGTGCCAGCAGCGACGGGACATTAAGGGAAGCTTTCTTT; CDR3: CASSDGTLREAFF
V: TRBV28; J: TRBJ1-2; D: -; size: -; length: 11; DNA: TGTGCCAGCAGTTTAAACTATGGCTACACCTTC; CDR3: CASSLNYGYTF